This T cell receptor (beta chain) was sequenced for a study of T cell responses to AZD1222 COVID-19 vaccine. Study as a whole: Recipients boosted at about 4 weeks or about 12 weeks are pooled. General study findings and limits: The study found Spike-specific TCR breadth and depth rose after two AZD1222 doses. A mostly white British donor set with more females was recruited, and clonal diversity was possibly underestimated.

The CDR3 contains 16 residues. J was trimmed by 8 bases and V by 2 bases; bases with no gene match: 11. In germline, CDR1 is MRHNA, CDR2 SNTAGT. TCRdb's copy holds only in-frame clones and misses some; the assay was immunoSEQ multiplex PCR. This sample has over 85,000 clones, with around nine tenths found just once. Details on this clone: Its antigen remains unidentified.

The TCR sequence derives from an adult in good health. The chain combines TRBV6-4 with TRBJ2-1; TRBD1 matches at 8 bases. The source material was peripheral blood, sampled on day 0 of AZD1222 vaccination. In nucleotides, the CDR3 is TGTGCCAGCAGTGACGCCAACCCGTCAGGGGGCCATGAGCAGTTCTTC. This translates into CASSDANPSGGHEQFF.